This T cell receptor (beta chain) was obtained from a study of a mutant IDH1 vaccine in newly diagnosed glioma. Study in general: The study started vaccination 4-6 weeks after radiotherapy alone, or with temozolomide cycles. Whole-study findings and limits: Pseudoprogression appeared unlinked to shifts in leading peripheral T cell clonotypes.

Germline CDR1 and CDR2: SGHRS and YFSETQ. The germline V and J ends were trimmed by 2 bases and 1 base, with 6 bases remaining between them. This CDR3 has 14 residues. Time point described: week 11, during vaccination. Vaccine doses each comprised 300 ug of mutant IDH1 20-mer peptide, with topical imiquimod. Turning to this clone: As yet, its antigen is unknown.

Libraries were prepared by immunoSEQ multiplex PCR; TCRdb keeps only in-frame clonotypes and omits some of them. The sample records around 62,000 clones, 89% being singletons. The receptor was derived from a man aged 40-49 years with glioma. The chain couples TRBV5-1 to TRBJ1-4; D not certain. The sequences come from PBMCs, collected from a glioma patient whose treatment included an IDH1 peptide vaccine. In DNA, the CDR3 is TGCGCCAGCAGCTTAGTCGGAACTAATGAAAAACTGTTTTTT. Its protein product is CASSLVGTNEKLFF.